These 15 T cell receptor beta chains were sequenced from one sample in a study of blood T cell repertoires in COVID-19. Using immunoSEQ multiplex PCR, the repertoire was profiled, and TCRdb retains in-frame clones only, with some absent. The table lists over 70,000 clones, 80% of them singletons. Sequencing input: peripheral blood. The receptors shown here come from an elderly woman with acute or convalescent COVID-19.

This clone was found a few times. The chain carries TRBV7-8 and TRBJ2-7; maybe TRBD1 (6 bases). From germline, CDR1 is SGHVS and CDR2 FQNEAQ. The CDR3 has 13 amino acids. Deletions cut 3 bases from V and 2 bases from J, with 8 bases between. CDR3 in amino acids: CASSFHRAYEQYF. DNA of the CDR3: TGTGCCAGCAGCTTCCACAGGGCCTACGAGCAGTACTTC.

This clone was observed a few times. The gene calls are TRBV30 and TRBJ2-7; D might be TRBD1 (6 bases). The CDR3 runs to 13 residues. The V gene lost 4 bases and the J gene lost 3 bases, with 13 bases spanning the gap. Germline V gene sequence: CDR1 GTSNPN, CDR2 SVGIG (reference sequence). The CDR3 bases are TGTGCCTGGACCCCCCAGGACAGCTACGAGCAGTACTTC. The encoded protein is CAWTPQDSYEQYF.

The gene calls are TRBV18 and TRBJ1-5; D not certain. The ends were cut back, 2 bases at V and 9 bases at J, with 20 bases in the middle. The CDR3 loop spans 16 amino acids. The germline gives CDR1 KGHSH, CDR2 LQKENI. CDR3 coding DNA: TGTGCCAGCTCACCAGAGGGTCCGTTTCCCCTTAGGCCCCAGCATTTT. Translating gives CASSPEGPFPLRPQHF.

This chain links TRBV6-5 with TRBJ2-2; 10 positions agree with TRBD1. J lost 5 bases, V lost 7 bases, and 7 bases had no gene match. The CDR3 totals 15 residues. CDR1 and CDR2 from the germline V gene are MNHEY and SVGAGI. CDR3 loop: CASNPDRGRTGELFF. The CDR3 DNA reads as TGTGCCAGCAACCCGGACAGGGGGAGGACCGGGGAGCTGTTTTTT.

The chain joins TRBV29-1 to TRBJ2-5; D uncertain. V lost 0 bases, J lost 1 base, and 12 bases lay in between. In germline, CDR1 is SQVTM, CDR2 ANQGSEA. The CDR3 is made up of 15 amino acids. The CDR3 sequence: CSVEDPGYPQETQYF. In DNA form, the CDR3 reads TGCAGCGTTGAAGACCCCGGTTACCCCCAAGAGACCCAGTACTTC.

The chain links TRBV2 to TRBJ2-5, with 11 bases lining up with TRBD2. The CDR3 is 18 residues long. The V and J ends lost 8 bases and 2 bases, in that order; junction bases with no gene match: 16. Germline values: CDR1 SNHLY, CDR2 FYNNEI. CDR3 loop: CASERERGLAGGQETQYF. CDR3 sequence (DNA): TGTGCCAGCGAGCGGGAGAGGGGCCTAGCGGGAGGTCAAGAGACCCAGTACTTC.

The chain combines TRBV6-5 with TRBJ2-7, with TRBD2 matching 14 bases. J was trimmed by 2 bases and V by 5 bases; bases with no gene match: 2. Germline V gene sequence: CDR1 MNHEY, CDR2 SVGAGI. The CDR3 loop spans 15 amino acids. CDR3 region: CASSPGLAGAYEQYF. The CDR3 DNA reads as TGTGCCAGCAGTCCGGGACTAGCGGGGGCCTACGAGCAGTACTTC.

The V and J genes are TRBV5-5 and TRBJ2-3; D is perhaps TRBD1 (6 bases). The germline V gene has CDR1 SGHKS and CDR2 YYEKEE (reference sequence). The CDR3 sequence is 15 residues long. With 3 bases removed from V and 0 bases from J, the gap between germline ends came to 11 bases. CDR3 nucleotide sequence: TGTGCCAGCAGCTGGACAGACATAAGCACAGATACGCAGTATTTT. It translates to CASSWTDISTDTQYF.

The gene calls are TRBV6-5 and TRBJ2-2, with 9 bases that match TRBD2. V lost 6 bases and J lost 6; bases outside the gene matches: 5. Germline CDR1 and CDR2: MNHEY and SVGAGI. This CDR3 spans 14 amino acids. CDR3 residues: CASRRGGGPGELFF. CDR3 DNA: TGTGCCAGCAGACGCGGGGGGGGACCCGGGGAGCTGTTTTTT.

The V gene is TRBV2, the J gene TRBJ2-1; 9 bases fit TRBD2. J lost 2 bases, V lost 5 bases, and 10 bases had no gene match. This CDR3 has 17 residues. The V gene's germline CDR1 is SNHLY and CDR2 FYNNEI. The CDR3 loop is CASSTPPGTSPYNEQFF. The DNA for the CDR3 is TGTGCCAGCAGTACCCCCCCCGGGACTAGCCCCTACAATGAGCAGTTCTTC. The whole variable domain, filled in from reference TRBV2 and TRBJ2-1, reads EPEVTQTPSHQVTQMGQEVILRCVPISNHLYFYWYRQILGQKVEFLVSFYNNEISEKSEIFDDQFSVERPDGSNFTLKIRSTKLEDSAMYFCASSTPPGTSPYNEQFFGPGTRLTVL.

The genes are TRBV5-5 and TRBJ1-1; 7 bases match TRBD1. The V gene's germline CDR1 is SGHKS and CDR2 YYEKEE (reference sequence). The CDR3 has 15 amino acids. The V gene end was trimmed by 3 bases and the J gene end by 1 base; junction bases not matched to a gene: 6. The CDR3 DNA sequence: TGTGCCAGCAGCTACAGGGGAATGGGGAACACTGAAGCTTTCTTT. Translated: CASSYRGMGNTEAFF.

The genes are TRBV2 and TRBJ2-3, with 9 bases that match TRBD1. This CDR3 is built from 16 residues. V shed 6 bases and J 3 bases; nucleotides not matched to a gene: 10. Germline-derived CDR1 and CDR2 are SNHLY and FYNNEI. CDR3 sequence: CASRVGTGMRTDTQYF. The DNA for the CDR3 is TGTGCCAGCAGGGTCGGGACAGGGATGCGAACAGATACGCAGTATTTT.

The V and J genes are TRBV5-1 and TRBJ2-3, with 10 bases matching TRBD1. V shed 5 bases, J shed 2 bases, and the junction held 8 bases outside the gene matches. This CDR3 has 16 amino acids. CDR1 is SGHRS, CDR2 YFSETQ, per germline. CDR3 loop: CASSADRGGTTDTQYF. CDR3 nucleotide sequence: TGCGCCAGCAGTGCGGACAGGGGGGGGACCACAGATACGCAGTATTTT.

The chain combines TRBV24-1 with TRBJ2-5; D is uncertain. The CDR3 has 12 amino acids. V gave up 3 bases and J gave up 5 bases, with 6 bases separating them. Per the germline V gene, CDR1 is KGHDR and CDR2 is SFDVKD. CDR3 nucleotides: TGTGCCACCAGTGATGCCGGTGAGACCCAGTACTTC. It translates to CATSDAGETQYF.

A few counts support this clone. J is TRBJ2-1 and V is TRBV2; 9 bases line up with TRBD2. V lost 8 bases, J lost 12 bases, and 17 bases stayed unmatched. CDR1 is SNHLY, CDR2 FYNNEI, per germline. This CDR3 contains 15 residues. In nucleotides, the CDR3 is TGTGCCAGCGTTGCCGGGACTAGCTTTGGAGTGGGGCAGTTCTTC. Translating it yields CASVAGTSFGVGQFF.